This is a list of T cell receptor beta chains from one sample in a study of T-cell memory formation after mild COVID-19. A single record per CDR3 protein comes from TCRdb applying MiXCR to the 5' RACE reads. Of around 200,000 distinct CDR3 sequences listed, approximately 18% are singletons. The sequenced material came from PBMCs or a T cell subset sorted from them (not recorded which). The source of these receptors is a man aged 18 to 30 who had mild COVID-19 (a few samples of this study predate the infection). Cell type and time point are not known. Both conserved end residues are part of each CDR3. The order of the fields is V gene, clone size, D gene, J gene, CDR3 protein, CDR3 DNA. D genes are given only for firm matches. Clone size, where shown, is once, few, many, or a class for clones that have expanded.

TRBV5-1,many,-,TRBJ1-4,CASSLDGQPMEKLFF,TGCGCCAGCAGCTTGGACGGACAGCCCATGGAAAAACTGTTTTTT
TRBV5-4,-,-,TRBJ1-6,CASSFDLYNSPLHF,TGTGCCAGCAGCTTTGATCTTTATAATTCACCCCTCCACTTT
TRBV4-1,-,TRBD1,TRBJ1-4,CASSQDWGQGNEKLFF,TGCGCCAGCAGCCAAGATTGGGGACAGGGAAATGAAAAACTGTTTTTT
TRBV5-5,few,-,TRBJ1-5,CASSWFGGAGQPQHF,TGTGCCAGCAGCTGGTTCGGGGGGGCTGGTCAGCCCCAGCATTTT
TRBV15,-,-,TRBJ2-3,CATTRGDTQYF,TGTGCCACCACCCGGGGAGATACGCAGTATTTT
TRBV7-9,few,TRBD1,TRBJ1-1,CASSILRDSNPAFF,TGTGCCAGCAGCATCCTCCGGGACAGCAACCCAGCTTTCTTT
TRBV7-9,-,-,TRBJ2-2,CSSSFRRNTGELFF,TGTTCCAGCAGCTTCAGGCGGAACACCGGGGAGCTGTTTTTT
TRBV5-1,-,TRBD2,TRBJ2-2,CASSLASGGTGELFF,TGCGCCAGCAGCTTGGCCAGCGGGGGGACCGGGGAGCTGTTTTTT
TRBV3-2,few,-,TRBJ2-1,CASSQDPVAYNEQFF,TGTGCCAGCAGCCAAGATCCGGTGGCGTACAATGAGCAGTTCTTC
TRBV20-1,-,-,TRBJ1-3,CSATSRVSGNTIYF,TGCAGTGCCACAAGTCGGGTCTCTGGAAACACCATATATTTT
TRBV24-1,few,-,TRBJ2-5,CATAGEGDQETQYF,TGTGCCACCGCGGGAGAGGGGGACCAAGAGACCCAGTACTTC
TRBV6-6,-,TRBD1,TRBJ2-3,CASRGTGGSSDTQYF,TGTGCCAGCAGAGGAACAGGGGGCAGCTCAGATACGCAGTATTTT
TRBV5-5,-,-,TRBJ2-1,CASSLALEQFF,TGTGCCAGCAGCTTGGCCCTGGAGCAGTTCTTC
TRBV7-2,few,-,TRBJ1-1,CASSPRSVGTEAFF,TGTGCCAGCAGCCCGCGGTCGGTCGGAACTGAAGCTTTCTTT
TRBV6-4,-,-,TRBJ2-3,CASSDQRSDTQYF,TGTGCCAGCAGTGACCAGCGGTCGGATACGCAGTATTTT
TRBV27,-,TRBD1,TRBJ2-7,CASSFPDRVDEQYF,TGTGCCAGCAGTTTCCCCGACAGGGTGGACGAGCAGTACTTC
TRBV7-9,few,-,TRBJ1-2,CASSTFPGGYTF,TGTGCCAGCAGCACCTTCCCGGGAGGCTACACCTTC
TRBV7-2,-,TRBD2,TRBJ2-3,CASSVGLAGGLYF,TGTGCCAGCAGCGTGGGACTAGCGGGGGGGCTTTATTTT
TRBV12-3/TRBV12-4,-,TRBD1,TRBJ1-5,CASRPGQGEGQPQHF,TGTGCCAGCAGACCGGGACAGGGGGAAGGTCAGCCCCAGCATTTT
TRBV5-1,few,-,TRBJ1-6,CASSLASGSSYNSPLHF,TGCGCCAGCAGCTTGGCCTCAGGTAGCTCCTATAATTCACCCCTCCACTTT
TRBV28,few,-,TRBJ2-3,CASRPGPTDTQYF,TGTGCCAGCAGACCCGGACCCACAGATACGCAGTATTTT
TRBV9,-,TRBD2,TRBJ2-5,CASTRTSGGETQYF,TGTGCCAGCACCCGGACTAGCGGAGGGGAGACCCAGTACTTC
TRBV7-9,-,-,TRBJ2-3,CASSFRDVPRAQYF,TGTGCCAGCAGCTTTCGGGACGTGCCCCGGGCGCAGTATTTT
TRBV6-6,many,-,TRBJ2-5,CASRPQGGPEETQYF,TGTGCCAGCAGACCCCAAGGGGGGCCGGAAGAGACCCAGTACTTC
TRBV5-1,many,-,TRBJ2-6,CASSFDSSSGANVLTF,TGCGCCAGCAGTTTCGACAGTAGCTCTGGGGCCAACGTCCTGACTTTC